This T cell receptor (beta chain) came from a study of T cell clonality in common variable immunodeficiency. General study points: Reportedly, TCR beta sequences from common variable immunodeficiency showed fewer deletions and N-nucleotide insertions.

Measured with immunoSEQ multiplex PCR; TCRdb has only the in-frame clones, and not every one. Listed for the sample are about 19,000 clones, none seen a single time. As concerns this clone: Its antigen is currently unknown.

The source material was peripheral blood mononuclear cells. The receptor comes from a human donor with common variable immunodeficiency.

CDR3: CSAPAWGGGTDTQYF. The CDR3 DNA, read in part, is TGCAGTGCTCCTGCCTGGGGGGGAGGGACAGATACG. This chain joins TRBV20-1 and TRBJ2-3; 7 bases align to TRBD2. The observed sequence ends 3 residues before the CDR3 terminus, with the missing tail filled in from the germline J gene. The CDR3 sequence is 15 residues long. CDR1 and CDR2 from the germline V gene are DFQATT and SNEGSKA (reference sequence). The J segment lost 3 bases and the V segment lost 5 bases, leaving 11 bases of the junction unmatched.